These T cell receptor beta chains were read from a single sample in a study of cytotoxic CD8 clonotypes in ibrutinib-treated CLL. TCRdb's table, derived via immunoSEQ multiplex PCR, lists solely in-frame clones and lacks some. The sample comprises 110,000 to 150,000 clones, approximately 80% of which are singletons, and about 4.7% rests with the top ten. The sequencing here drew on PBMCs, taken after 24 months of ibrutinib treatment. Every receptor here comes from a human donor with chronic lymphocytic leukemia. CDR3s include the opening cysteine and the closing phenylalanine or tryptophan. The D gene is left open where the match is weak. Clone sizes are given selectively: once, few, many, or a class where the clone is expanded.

CDR3: CASSTRSGTSGLNEQFF; DNA: TGCGCCAGCAGCACGCGGTCAGGGACTAGCGGGCTTAATGAGCAGTTCTTC; V: TRBV5-1; size: .; J: TRBJ2-1; D: TRBD2
CDR3: CASTSLGGGGELFF; DNA: TGTGCCAGCACCTCACTGGGCGGAGGCGGGGAGCTGTTTTTT; V: TRBV4-2; size: .; J: TRBJ2-2; D: .
CDR3: CASRTGPSNEKLFF; DNA: TGTGCCAGCCGTACAGGGCCTTCTAATGAAAAACTGTTTTTT; V: TRBV19; size: .; J: TRBJ1-4; D: .
CDR3: CASSPRGASGSSGELFF; DNA: TGTGCCAGCAGCCCCCGGGGTGCTAGCGGGAGCTCCGGGGAGCTGTTTTTT; V: TRBV7-3; size: .; J: TRBJ2-2; D: TRBD2
CDR3: CASSADGNQPQHF; DNA: TGTGCCAGCAGCGCGGACGGCAATCAGCCCCAGCATTTT; V: TRBV9; size: many; J: TRBJ1-5; D: .
CDR3: CASSLQGARTEAFF; DNA: TGTGCCAGCAGCTTGCAGGGGGCGCGTACTGAAGCTTTCTTT; V: TRBV7-9; size: many; J: TRBJ1-1; D: TRBD1
CDR3: CASLNRGGGNTEAFF; DNA: TGTGCCAGCCTAAACAGGGGAGGCGGCAACACTGAAGCTTTCTTT; V: TRBV6-5; size: .; J: TRBJ1-1; D: TRBD1
CDR3: CASSLWGANYGYTF; DNA: TGTGCCAGCAGTTTGTGGGGGGCGAACTATGGCTACACCTTC; V: TRBV28; size: .; J: TRBJ1-2; D: .
CDR3: CASSYGAIYGYTF; DNA: TGTGCCAGCAGTTACGGGGCCATCTATGGCTACACCTTC; V: TRBV6-5; size: once; J: TRBJ1-2; D: .
CDR3: CAPFGQVGPTDTQYF; DNA: TGTGCCCCCTTTGGGCAGGTCGGGCCCACAGATACGCAGTATTTT; V: TRBV28; size: .; J: TRBJ2-3; D: .
CDR3: CSVWTGNTEAFF; DNA: TGCAGCGTTTGGACGGGGAACACTGAAGCTTTCTTT; V: TRBV29-1; size: once; J: TRBJ1-1; D: .
CDR3: CASSQGTGGIEQYF; DNA: TGCGCCAGCAGCCAGGGGACGGGTGGGATCGAGCAGTACTTC; V: TRBV5-1; size: .; J: TRBJ2-7; D: .
CDR3: CASSLGASTDTQYF; DNA: TGTGCCAGCAGCCTAGGGGCTAGCACAGATACGCAGTATTTT; V: TRBV7-9; size: .; J: TRBJ2-3; D: .
CDR3: CASPRAYSYTF; DNA: TGTGCCAGCCCCAGGGCCTATAGCTACACCTTC; V: TRBV27; size: .; J: TRBJ1-2; D: .
CDR3: CASSMAGGTTGELFF; DNA: TGTGCCAGTAGTATGGCGGGAGGGACCACCGGGGAGCTGTTTTTT; V: TRBV19; size: .; J: TRBJ2-2; D: TRBD2
CDR3: CASSPARQETQYF; DNA: TGTGCCAGCTCACCAGCCAGACAAGAGACCCAGTACTTC; V: TRBV18; size: .; J: TRBJ2-5; D: .
CDR3: CASSTRTGLYF; DNA: TGTGCCAGCAGCACCCGGACAGGACTGTACTTC; V: TRBV7-8; size: .; J: TRBJ2-5; D: TRBD1
CDR3: CAWTALGGASYGYTF; DNA: TGTGCCTGGACTGCCCTTGGGGGGGCTAGCTATGGCTACACCTTC; V: TRBV30; size: once; J: TRBJ1-2; D: .
CDR3: CASNPLTGFF; DNA: TGTGCCAGCAACCCCCTGACTGGTTTCTTC; V: TRBV2; size: .; J: TRBJ2-1; D: .
CDR3: CASTQGGSGYNEQFF; DNA: TGTGCCAGTACCCAGGGGGGGAGCGGATACAATGAGCAGTTCTTC; V: TRBV19; size: .; J: TRBJ2-1; D: .
CDR3: CASRRGVYNEQFF; DNA: TGTGCCAGCAGGAGGGGAGTCTACAATGAGCAGTTCTTC; V: TRBV2; size: .; J: TRBJ2-1; D: .
CDR3: CASSLAARGETQYF; DNA: TGTGCCAGCAGCTTAGCCGCCAGGGGGGAGACCCAGTACTTC; V: TRBV11-2; size: .; J: TRBJ2-5; D: TRBD1
CDR3: CASSVGTGAGELFF; DNA: TGTGCCAGCAGCGTAGGGACAGGGGCCGGGGAGCTGTTTTTT; V: TRBV9; size: few; J: TRBJ2-2; D: TRBD1